The sequence of this TCR beta chain was determined in a study of shared clonotypes between healthy human individuals. General study findings and limits: Generation probabilities of non-shared clonotypes were lower (relative to those shared by all four donors).

TCRdb keeps only in-frame clones here, not all; method: immunoSEQ multiplex PCR. Of roughly 2 million clones in the sample, under 97% are singletons; the top ten hold around 0.13%. The germline V gene encodes CDR1 LNHDA and CDR2 SQIVND (reference sequence). The CDR3 consists of 15 residues. V trimming: 1 base; J trimming: 7 bases; junction bases outside the gene matches: 8. Into CD45RA+ naive and CD45RA-negative memory subsets, the CD4+ cells were split. On this clone itself: What it recognizes is unknown.

The chain joins TRBV19 to TRBJ1-1; 8 bases map to TRBD1. This TCR came from a man aged 18 to 30 in good health. Sequencing was done on a sample of naive CD4+ T cells sorted from blood. Described subset: CD45RA+ positively selected. The CDR3 sequence is CASSIVSRGQGEAFF. DNA for the CDR3: TGTGCCAGTAGTATAGTTAGCAGGGGGCAAGGTGAAGCTTTCTTT.